Following are 15 T cell receptor beta chains from one sample sequenced in a study of T cells and Merkel cell carcinoma outcomes. Measured with immunoSEQ multiplex PCR; TCRdb has only the in-frame clones, and not every one. Here the sample spans roughly 120 clones, over 85% being singletons. The specimen sequenced was tumor tissue from Merkel cell carcinoma. The receptors stem from a human donor with Merkel cell carcinoma.

The gene calls are TRBV12-5 and TRBJ2-6; D possibly corresponds to TRBD1 (5 bases). This CDR3 contains 18 residues. Trimming removed 5 bases at V and 5 bases at J, with 22 bases between. In germline, CDR1 is LGHNT, CDR2 FRNRAP. CDR3 nucleotide sequence: TGTGCTAGTGGTATGCTCTATGCAGGACAAAGTCGGGCCAACGTCCTGACTTTC. Amino acids: CASGMLYAGQSRANVLTF. Complete variable domain (other parts from reference TRBV12-5 and TRBJ2-6): DARVTQTPRHKVTEMGQEVTMRCQPILGHNTVFWYRQTMMQGLELLAYFRNRAPLDDSGMPKDRFSAEMPDATLATLKIQPSEPRDSAVYFCASGMLYAGQSRANVLTFGAGSRLTVL.

The genes are TRBV29-1 and TRBJ2-7, with 9 bases identical to TRBD2. V trimming: 5 bases; J trimming: 5 bases; junction bases outside the gene matches: 4. This CDR3 has 12 residues. The germline V gene has CDR1 SQVTM and CDR2 ANQGSEA. The CDR3 DNA follows: TGCAGCGTTTCCGGGACTAGCAACGAGCAGTACTTC. Its translation: CSVSGTSNEQYF.

The chain is built from TRBV27 and TRBJ1-5; D is perhaps TRBD1 (6 bases). The CDR3 contains 14 residues. Trimming took off 3 bases at V and 3 bases at J, with 9 bases between the two ends. Germline V gene lookup returns CDR1 MNHEY and CDR2 SMNVEV (reference sequence). Written as DNA, the CDR3 is TGTGCCAGCAGTTTTACAGGGTTCAATCAGCCCCAGCATTTT. Translated: CASSFTGFNQPQHF.

As DNA, the CDR3 is TGTGCCAGCAGCTGGGACAGGGGGGAGTCAGAGACCCAGTACTTC. Protein product: CASSWDRGESETQYF. The chain employs TRBV7-8 and TRBJ2-5, with 11 bases that match TRBD1. Per germline, CDR1 SGHVS and CDR2 FQNEAQ. The CDR3 has 15 amino acids. V trimming: 4 bases; J trimming: 4 bases; junction bases outside the gene matches: 5.

This chain links TRBV4-1 with TRBJ1-5; no firm D call. This CDR3 spans 14 amino acids. V was clipped by 1 base and J by 4 bases, with 8 bases between them. The germline CDR1 and CDR2 sequences are MGHRA and YSYEKL. CDR3 sequence: CASSQANSNQPQHF. The CDR3 nucleotides are TGCGCCAGCAGCCAAGCGAATTCGAATCAGCCCCAGCATTTT.

CDR3 region: CASSPGRYSNQPQHF. The DNA for the CDR3 is TGTGCCAGCAGCCCTGGGAGGTATAGCAATCAGCCCCAGCATTTT. The V gene is TRBV6-5, the J gene TRBJ1-5; D remains ambiguous. V lost 6 bases and J lost 0, with 12 bases in between. CDR1 is MNHEY, CDR2 SVGAGI, per germline. The CDR3 has 15 amino acids.

V usage is TRBV27 and J usage is TRBJ2-1; 7 nucleotides align to TRBD2. The CDR3 covers 15 residues. V was clipped by 2 bases and J by 1 base; unmatched bases: 2. Per germline, CDR1 MNHEY and CDR2 SMNVEV (reference sequence). The CDR3 DNA sequence: TGTGCCAGCAGTTTAGGGGGGGTTTCCTACAATGAGCAGTTCTTC. It translates to CASSLGGVSYNEQFF.

This chain joins TRBV6-5 and TRBJ1-1, with a weak D call TRBD1 (6 bases). With 0 bases removed from V and 7 bases from J, the gap between germline ends came to 12 bases. The CDR3 has 14 residues. Germline V CDR1 and CDR2: MNHEY, SVGAGI. The CDR3 DNA is TGTGCCAGCAGTTACTCTCGCCAGGGGAGTGAAGCTTTCTTT. Translated: CASSYSRQGSEAFF.

This clone was seen once. The chain recombines TRBV21-1 with TRBJ2-4; the table assigns TRBD2, which was not confirmed against the DNA. TRBV21-1 is a recognized pseudogene. CDR3 length: 20 residues. This CDR3 reads CASSKDRGLAGGPVKNIQYF. The CDR3 DNA sequence: TGTGCCAGCAGCAAAGACCGCGGACTAGCGGGAGGGCCGGTCAAAAACATTCAGTACTTC.

The chain recombines TRBV7-9 with TRBJ2-3, with 7 bases matching TRBD1. The germline V gene encodes CDR1 SEHNR and CDR2 FQNEAQ (reference sequence). This CDR3 region has 12 residues. The J segment lost 12 bases and the V segment lost 3 bases, leaving 6 bases of the junction unmatched. CDR3 nucleotide sequence: TGTGCCAGCAGCTTGGGGACAGCAGTCCAGTATTTT. Amino acid sequence: CASSLGTAVQYF.

This clone came up a few times. The rearrangement links TRBV4-1 to TRBJ1-5; D is perhaps TRBD1 (5 bases). The germline V and J ends were trimmed by 1 base and 1 base, with 8 bases remaining between them. The CDR3 covers 15 residues. CDR1 and CDR2 from the germline V gene are MGHRA and YSYEKL. CDR3 in DNA: TGCGCCAGCAGCCAAGGAGAGGGGAGCAATCAGCCCCAGCATTTT. Translation gives CASSQGEGSNQPQHF.

This chain uses TRBV20-1 with TRBJ1-2; D not resolved. This CDR3 comprises 10 residues. Deletions cut 6 bases from V and 7 bases from J, with 9 bases between. Germline CDR1 is DFQATT and CDR2 is SNEGSKA (reference sequence). CDR3 amino acids: CSAQSVGYTF. CDR3 nucleotides: TGCAGTGCCCAAAGTGTTGGCTACACCTTC.

The rearrangement joins TRBV21-1 to TRBJ2-5. TRBV21-1 is annotated as a pseudogene. There are 12 residues in the CDR3. The CDR3 sequence: CANVGSQETQYF. CDR3 coding DNA: TGTGCCAACGTGGGGTCCCAAGAGACCCAGTACTTC.

This chain uses TRBV5-1 with TRBJ1-1; D gene ambiguous. Germline CDR1 reads SGHRS; CDR2 reads YFSETQ. The CDR3 spans 11 residues. Deletions cut 1 base from V and 7 bases from J, with 5 bases between. CDR3 DNA sequence: TGCGCCAGCAGCTTGAATGGTGAAGCTTTCTTT. Encoded protein: CASSLNGEAFF.

The chain links TRBV9 to TRBJ1-2, with TRBD1 identical over 8 bases. V shed 4 bases and J 4 bases; nucleotides not matched to a gene: 6. CDR1 is SGDLS, CDR2 YYNGEE, per germline. The CDR3 sequence is 14 residues long. DNA for the CDR3: TGTGCCAGCAGCCCTAGGACAGGGAGCTATGGCTACACCTTC. Protein product: CASSPRTGSYGYTF.